These 16 T cell receptor beta chains were sequenced from one sample in a study of CD8+ T cells in alopecia areata. TCR sequencing used cDNA made by reverse transcription of extracted RNA. Profiled with immunoSEQ multiplex PCR; TCRdb holds only in-frame clones, not every one. The sample has 65,000 to 70,000 clones, 55% to 75% seen once. The source was CD8+ T cells sorted from blood, collected at week 0. Every receptor here comes from a human donor with alopecia areata.

The chain combines TRBV6-5 with TRBJ1-3; D unclear. The CDR3 consists of 15 residues. Trimming removed 5 bases from V and 0 bases from J, with 11 bases in between. The germline V gene encodes CDR1 MNHEY and CDR2 SVGAGI. The CDR3 sequence: CASSRDRSSGNTIYF. The CDR3 coding sequence is TGTGCCAGCAGTCGCGACCGTAGCTCTGGAAACACCATATATTTT.

This chain connects TRBV11-2 to TRBJ2-1; D unresolved. Deletions cut 2 bases from V and 2 bases from J, with 16 bases between. Germline V gene sequence: CDR1 SGHAT, CDR2 FQNNGV. This CDR3 is 17 amino acids long. CDR3 sequence reads: CASSLLPAFLTYNEQFF. The CDR3 DNA reads TGTGCCAGCAGCTTATTGCCCGCTTTCCTCACCTACAATGAGCAGTTCTTC.

The chain recombines TRBV7-9 with TRBJ2-7, with a weak D call TRBD2 (5 bases). The germline CDR1 and CDR2 sequences are SEHNR and FQNEAQ (reference sequence). Trimming shortened V by 1 base and J by 1 base, and 14 bases separated the two germline ends. The CDR3 extends over 16 amino acids. The CDR3 spells CASSLVAGLRSYEQYF. CDR3 DNA sequence: TGTGCCAGCAGCTTAGTCGCGGGTTTAAGGTCCTACGAGCAGTACTTC.

Only a few counts were recorded for this clone. The rearrangement links TRBV29-1 to TRBJ2-1; no clear D. The CDR3 runs 11 residues. Germline loops: CDR1 SQVTM, CDR2 ANQGSEA. Trimming shortened V by 7 bases and J by 4 bases, and 8 bases separated the two germline ends. The CDR3 coding sequence is TGCAGCGCCGTACATTACAATGAGCAGTTCTTC. It codes for CSAVHYNEQFF.

V and J are TRBV5-1 and TRBJ2-5; D might be TRBD2 (5 bases). Trimming removed 4 bases from V and 1 base from J, with 17 bases in between. CDR1 SGHRS and CDR2 YFSETQ come from the germline V gene. The CDR3 length is 16 residues. This CDR3 is CASSPGTREPQETQYF. CDR3 coding DNA: TGCGCCAGCAGCCCGGGTACCCGGGAACCCCAAGAGACCCAGTACTTC.

V and J are TRBV4-1 and TRBJ1-3; D is undetermined. This CDR3 contains 14 residues. The germline V gene encodes CDR1 MGHRA and CDR2 YSYEKL. V was cut by 0 bases and J by 16 bases, with 19 bases left in between. The CDR3 is CASSQDRGSLISYF. The CDR3 nucleotides are TGCGCCAGCAGCCAAGATCGTGGGAGTCTAATTTCGTATTTT.

This chain connects TRBV15 to TRBJ2-1; 8 bases are a match to TRBD2. V trimming: 9 bases; J trimming: 7 bases; junction bases outside the gene matches: 8. Germline V gene lookup returns CDR1 LNHNV and CDR2 YYDKDF (reference sequence). The length of the CDR3 is 13 residues. CDR3 in DNA: TGTGCCACTACGGGGGGGCTCTTAAATGAGCAGTTCTTC. Translating it yields CATTGGLLNEQFF.

The genes are TRBV29-1 and TRBJ2-4; 9 nucleotides agree with TRBD2. With 7 bases clipped from V and 4 bases from J, the junction kept 8 bases outside the gene matches. The CDR3 loop spans 14 amino acids. The V gene's germline CDR1 is SQVTM and CDR2 ANQGSEA. The CDR3 loop is CSAGGLAGKNIQYF. CDR3 coding DNA: TGCAGCGCCGGAGGGCTAGCGGGGAAAAACATTCAGTACTTC. The complete variable domain, with remaining parts taken from reference TRBV29-1 and TRBJ2-4, reads SAVISQKPSRDICQRGTSLTIQCQVDSQVTMMFWYRQQPGQSLTLIATANQGSEATYESGFVIDKFPISRPNLTFSTLTVSNMSPEDSSIYLCSAGGLAGKNIQYFGAGTRLSVL.

The chain combines TRBV4-3 with TRBJ1-2; 7 bases match TRBD1. The V and J ends lost 1 base and 6 bases, in that order; junction bases with no gene match: 5. Looked up from germline, CDR1 is LGHNA and CDR2 is YSLEER. The CDR3 has 14 amino acids. The DNA of the CDR3 is TGCGCCAGCAGCCAAGGGACAGGCAGAAATGGCTACACCTTC. Protein product: CASSQGTGRNGYTF.

This clone has only a few counts. The chain carries TRBV4-3 and TRBJ1-2; a weak D match, TRBD1 (5 bases). V lost 0 bases and J 2 bases, leaving 13 bases between the germline ends. This CDR3 has 16 amino acids. Germline loops: CDR1 LGHNA, CDR2 YSLEER. Here the CDR3 reads CASSQDWVQDNYGYTF. CDR3 sequence (DNA): TGCGCCAGCAGCCAAGATTGGGTACAGGACAACTATGGCTACACCTTC.

This rearrangement joins TRBV6-5 to TRBJ2-2, with 7 bases aligning to TRBD2. V trimming: 5 bases; J trimming: 7 bases; junction bases outside the gene matches: 1. The germline gives CDR1 MNHEY, CDR2 SVGAGI. The CDR3 totals 12 residues. CDR3 coding DNA: TGTGCCAGCAGTAGCGGGGACGGGGAGCTGTTTTTT. Amino acids: CASSSGDGELFF.

The genes are TRBV5-4 and TRBJ2-5; 7 nucleotides agree with TRBD2. V gave up 6 bases and J gave up 11 bases; unmatched junction bases: 16. Germline CDR1 and CDR2: SGHNT and YYREEE (reference sequence). The CDR3 sequence is 14 residues long. CDR3 sequence (DNA): TGTGCCAGCACCCCTAGCGGAGGACCCTTGGAGCAGTACTTC. Translation gives CASTPSGGPLEQYF.

The V gene is TRBV5-1, the J gene TRBJ2-1; 9 nucleotides agree with TRBD2. Germline loops: CDR1 SGHRS, CDR2 YFSETQ. J gave up 8 bases and V 4 bases, and 10 bases lay outside the gene matches. The CDR3 is 15 residues long. CDR3 sequence: CASSLNSGSLDEQFF. CDR3 sequence (DNA): TGCGCCAGCAGCCTCAATAGCGGGAGCCTCGATGAGCAGTTCTTC.

The gene calls are TRBV2 and TRBJ2-4; D remains ambiguous. The CDR3 runs 14 residues. Trimming removed 5 bases from V and 1 base from J, with 9 bases in between. Germline CDR1 reads SNHLY; CDR2 reads FYNNEI. CDR3 sequence (DNA): TGTGCCAGCAGTCCCACCGGGGCCAAAAACATTCAGTACTTC. Its translation: CASSPTGAKNIQYF.

The chain joins TRBV29-1 to TRBJ1-1; tentatively, D is TRBD1 (5 bases). The CDR3 extends over 13 amino acids. Between the trimmed V and J ends, which lost 7 bases and 0 bases, there was a span of 12 bases. Germline CDR1 reads SQVTM; CDR2 reads ANQGSEA. The CDR3 DNA reads TGCAGCGCTGGCTGGGGGATGAACACTGAAGCTTTCTTT. Protein product: CSAGWGMNTEAFF.

The rearrangement joins TRBV13 to TRBJ2-7; D might be TRBD2 (6 bases). CDR1 and CDR2 (germline): PRHDT, FYEKMQ (reference sequence). Between the trimmed V and J ends, which lost 0 bases and 1 base, there was a span of 7 bases. The CDR3 totals 14 residues. The CDR3 is CASSLGGGSYEQYF. The CDR3 nucleotides read TGTGCCAGCAGCTTAGGTGGGGGGTCCTACGAGCAGTACTTC.